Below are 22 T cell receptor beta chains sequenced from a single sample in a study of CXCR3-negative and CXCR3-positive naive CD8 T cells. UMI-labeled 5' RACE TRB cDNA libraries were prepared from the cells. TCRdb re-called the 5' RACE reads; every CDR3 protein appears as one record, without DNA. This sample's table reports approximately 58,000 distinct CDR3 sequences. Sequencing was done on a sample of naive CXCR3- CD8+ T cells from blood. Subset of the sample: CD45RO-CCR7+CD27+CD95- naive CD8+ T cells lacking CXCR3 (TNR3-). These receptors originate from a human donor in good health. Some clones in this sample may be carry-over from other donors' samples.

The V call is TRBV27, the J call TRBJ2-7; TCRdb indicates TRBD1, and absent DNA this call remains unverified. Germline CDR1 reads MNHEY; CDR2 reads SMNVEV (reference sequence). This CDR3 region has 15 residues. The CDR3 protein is CASSPYRVKMDEQYF.

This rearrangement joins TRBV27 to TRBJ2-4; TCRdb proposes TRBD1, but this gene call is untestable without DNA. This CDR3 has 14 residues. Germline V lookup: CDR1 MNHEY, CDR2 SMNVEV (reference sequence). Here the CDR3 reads CASSLRGNPDIQYF.

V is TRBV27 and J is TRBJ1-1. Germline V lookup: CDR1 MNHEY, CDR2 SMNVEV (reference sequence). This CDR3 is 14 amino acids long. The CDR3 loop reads CASSLALAGFEAFF.

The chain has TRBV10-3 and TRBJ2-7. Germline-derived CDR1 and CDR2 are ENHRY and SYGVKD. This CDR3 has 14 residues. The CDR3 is CAISAGRLGDEQYF.

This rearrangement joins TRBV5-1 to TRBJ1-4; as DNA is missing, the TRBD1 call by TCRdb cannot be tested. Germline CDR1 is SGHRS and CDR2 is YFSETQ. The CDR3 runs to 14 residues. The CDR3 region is CASSFTGTEEKLFF.

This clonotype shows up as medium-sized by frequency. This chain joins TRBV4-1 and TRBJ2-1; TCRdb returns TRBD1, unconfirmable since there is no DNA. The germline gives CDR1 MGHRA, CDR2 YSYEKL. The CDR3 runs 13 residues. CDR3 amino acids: CASSQGGSNEQFF.

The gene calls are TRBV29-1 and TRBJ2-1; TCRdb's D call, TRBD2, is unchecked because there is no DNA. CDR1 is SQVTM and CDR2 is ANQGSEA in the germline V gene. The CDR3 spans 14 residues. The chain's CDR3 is CSVDAGGLGNEQFF.

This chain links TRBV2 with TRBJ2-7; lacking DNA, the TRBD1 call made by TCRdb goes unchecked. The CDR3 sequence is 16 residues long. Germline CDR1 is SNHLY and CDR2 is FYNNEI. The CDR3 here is CASRDSGTGDSYEQYF.

CDR3 amino acids: CASSPDEGEFYGYTF. The chain uses TRBV6-2 or TRBV6-3 and TRBJ1-2; TCRdb's D gene call, TRBD1, goes unchecked for lack of DNA. Per the germline V gene, CDR1 is MNHEY and CDR2 is SVGEGT. This CDR3 has 15 amino acids.

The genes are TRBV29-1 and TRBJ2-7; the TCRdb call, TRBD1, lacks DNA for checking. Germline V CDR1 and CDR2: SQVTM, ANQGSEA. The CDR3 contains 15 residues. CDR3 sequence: CSVEQGPSSSYEQYF.

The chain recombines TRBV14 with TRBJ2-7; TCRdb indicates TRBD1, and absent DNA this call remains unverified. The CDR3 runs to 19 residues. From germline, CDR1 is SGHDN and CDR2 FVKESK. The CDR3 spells CASSQDRQYRDRGFYEQYF.

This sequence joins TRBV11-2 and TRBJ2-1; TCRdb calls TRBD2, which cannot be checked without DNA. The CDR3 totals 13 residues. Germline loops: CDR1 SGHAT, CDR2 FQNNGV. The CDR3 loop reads CASSQFRGLPSFF. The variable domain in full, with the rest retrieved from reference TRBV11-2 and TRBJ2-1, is EAGVAQSPRYKIIEKRQSVAFWCNPISGHATLYWYQQILGQGPKLLIQFQNNGVVDDSQLPKDRFSAERLKGVDSTLKIQPAKLEDSAVYLCASSQFRGLPSFFGPGTRLTVL.

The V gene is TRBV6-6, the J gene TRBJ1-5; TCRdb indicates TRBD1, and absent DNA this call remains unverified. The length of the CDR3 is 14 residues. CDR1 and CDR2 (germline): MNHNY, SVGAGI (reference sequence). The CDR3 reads CASSSLGGAQPQHF.

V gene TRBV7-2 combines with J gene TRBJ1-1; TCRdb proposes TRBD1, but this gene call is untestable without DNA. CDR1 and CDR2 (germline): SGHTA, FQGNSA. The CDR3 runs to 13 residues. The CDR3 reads CASSLLQAIEAFF.

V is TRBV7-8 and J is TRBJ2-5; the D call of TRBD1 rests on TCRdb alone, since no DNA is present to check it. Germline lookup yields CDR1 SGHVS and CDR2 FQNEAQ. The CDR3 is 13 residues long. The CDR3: CASLSGLQETQYF.

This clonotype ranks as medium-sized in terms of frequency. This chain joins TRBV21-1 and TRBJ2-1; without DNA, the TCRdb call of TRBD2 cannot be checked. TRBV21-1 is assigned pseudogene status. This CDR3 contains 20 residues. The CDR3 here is CASSLLRETSGVPSYNEQFF.

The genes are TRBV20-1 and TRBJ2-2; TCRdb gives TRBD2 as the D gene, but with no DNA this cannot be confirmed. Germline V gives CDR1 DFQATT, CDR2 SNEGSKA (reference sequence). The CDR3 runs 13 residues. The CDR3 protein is CSASGLAVGELFF.

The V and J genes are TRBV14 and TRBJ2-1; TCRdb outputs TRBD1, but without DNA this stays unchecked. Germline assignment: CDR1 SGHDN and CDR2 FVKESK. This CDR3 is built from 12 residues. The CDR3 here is CASSQEGDEQFF.

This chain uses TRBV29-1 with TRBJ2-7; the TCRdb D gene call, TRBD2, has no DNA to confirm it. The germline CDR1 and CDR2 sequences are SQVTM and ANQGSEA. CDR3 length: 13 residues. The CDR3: CSVGPYGSYEQYF.

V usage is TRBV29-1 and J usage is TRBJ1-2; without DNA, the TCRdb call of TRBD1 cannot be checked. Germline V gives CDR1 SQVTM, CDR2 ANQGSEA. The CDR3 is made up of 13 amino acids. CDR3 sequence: CSVEFQGFYGYTF.

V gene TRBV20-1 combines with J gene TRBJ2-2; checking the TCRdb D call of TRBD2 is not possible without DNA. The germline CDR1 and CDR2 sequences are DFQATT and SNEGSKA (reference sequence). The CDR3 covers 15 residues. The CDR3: CSARDWRANTGELFF.

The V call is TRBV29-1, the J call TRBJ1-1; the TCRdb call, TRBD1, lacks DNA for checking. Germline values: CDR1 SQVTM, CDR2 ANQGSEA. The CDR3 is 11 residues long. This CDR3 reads CSVEGGVGAFF.